This T cell receptor (beta chain) was found in a study of blood T cell repertoires in COVID-19. For the study at large: Italy, Spain and the United States were the sources of the convalescent and acute COVID-19 samples. Nucleic acid was either cDNA or gDNA, and it came from T cells, B-cell-depleted T cells, or PBMCs.

Study members were between roughly 18 and 100 years old and lived in 20 to 30 US regions. Cohort assignment relied on participant-reported clinical history. The table came from immunoSEQ multiplex PCR; TCRdb's copy has only in-frame clones and leaves some out. The table has 470,000 or so clones, roughly 85% seen once. Trimming pared 5 bases from V and 2 bases from J, leaving 19 bases between. Germline V lookup: CDR1 MNHEY, CDR2 SMNVEV (reference sequence). The CDR3 totals 16 residues. The specimen sequenced was PBMCs or T cells enriched from blood (not recorded which). This rearrangement joins TRBV27 to TRBJ2-7, with a weak D call TRBD2 (7 bases). This TCR was recovered from a woman younger than 30 with acute COVID-19. The CDR3 here is CASSLDRRGLAYEQYF. The CDR3 region has the DNA TGTGCCAGCAGTCTAGACCGGCGGGGGCTCGCCTACGAGCAGTACTTC.